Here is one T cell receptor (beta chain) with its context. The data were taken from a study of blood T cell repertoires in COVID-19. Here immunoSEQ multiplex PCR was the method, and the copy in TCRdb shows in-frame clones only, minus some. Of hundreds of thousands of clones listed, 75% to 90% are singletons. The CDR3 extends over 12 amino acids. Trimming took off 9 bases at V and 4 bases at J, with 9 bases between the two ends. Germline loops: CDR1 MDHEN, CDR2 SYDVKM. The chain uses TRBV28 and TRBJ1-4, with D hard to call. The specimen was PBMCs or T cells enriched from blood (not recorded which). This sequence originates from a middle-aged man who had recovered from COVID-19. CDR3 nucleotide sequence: TGTGCCAGTCGGGGTCTTAATGAAAAACTGTTTTTT. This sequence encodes CASRGLNEKLFF.